Given below is one TCR beta chain in context. The data derive from a study of blood T cell repertoires in COVID-19. Study-level information: Some COVID-19 samples were acute and others convalescent; all came from the United States, Italy and Spain. T cells, B-cell-depleted T cells, or PBMCs supplied cDNA or gDNA.

J was trimmed by 6 bases and V by 2 bases; bases with no gene match: 7. From germline, CDR1 is MNHEY and CDR2 SVGAGI. The length of the CDR3 is 15 residues. The data were produced by immunoSEQ multiplex PCR, yet TCRdb's version contains in-frame clones alone and is incomplete. The top ten clones hold 15% to 20% of a sample with around 31,000 clones, 75% to 90% of them seen once. Source material: peripheral blood. The receptor was derived from a man of 80 years or more with acute or convalescent COVID-19. This chain joins TRBV6-5 and TRBJ2-1, with TRBD2 matching 7 bases. CDR3 in DNA: TGTGCCAGCAGTTACGGGGGGGAAGGGGTCAATGAGCAGTTCTTC. The encoded protein is CASSYGGEGVNEQFF.